This T cell receptor beta chain was recovered during a study of cytomegalovirus exposure and HLA in healthy donors. Comment on this clone: Antigen specificity is unknown.

There are 14 residues in the CDR3. The V and J ends lost 0 bases and 10 bases respectively, with 11 bases between them. Germline V gene data show CDR1 as SGHRS and CDR2 as YFSETQ. Healthy bone marrow donors made up the donor group. Study-wide results and limits: Among the most significant clusters, several appeared linked to common viral pathogens in a later analysis. A link between a missense DCLRE1C variant and TCR beta V- and J-gene trimming emerged from a later analysis. Productive status was seen about 90% or about 30% of the time for most TCR beta V segments in an earlier analysis.

Use of 60 Vbeta and 13 Jbeta primers characterized the PCR. Assay: immunoSEQ multiplex PCR; the TCRdb copy retains only in-frame clones and omits some. The table shows hundreds of thousands of clones, with 60% to 80% occurring only once. The chain joins TRBV5-1 to TRBJ1-6; D gene ambiguous. The TCR sequence derives from a male donor in good health and CMV-seronegative. Source material: PBMCs. Here the CDR3 DNA reads TGCGCCAGCAGCTTGGCCAGGCGCGACTCACCCCTCCACTTT. Its translation: CASSLARRDSPLHF.